Listed below are T cell receptor beta chains from one sample, sequenced in a study of resident and recirculating memory T cells in vitiligo. The protocol was immunoSEQ multiplex PCR, while the TCRdb copy is restricted to in-frame clones and leaves out a portion. This sample has around 76,000 clones, with approximately 90% found just once. Specimen: blood. The receptor source for this set is a male donor with vitiligo. CDR3s include the opening cysteine and the closing phenylalanine or tryptophan. D genes are given only for firm matches. Some rows mark clone size as missing; the rest say once, few, many or name a class of expanded clone.

d_call	v_call	clone_size	j_call	cdr3_nt	cdr3_aa
TRBD1	TRBV6-1	once	TRBJ2-4	TGTGCCAGCAGTGAAAGACAGGGGGTCAAAAACATTCAGTACTTC	CASSERQGVKNIQYF
.	TRBV7-2	.	TRBJ2-2	TGTGCCAGCAGCACGACTAGTGCCGGGGAGCTGTTTTTT	CASSTTSAGELFF
TRBD1	TRBV11-3	.	TRBJ2-2	TGTGCCAGCAGCTTAGTATCGCAGGGGGCTTCGACCGGGGAGCTGTTTTTT	CASSLVSQGASTGELFF
.	TRBV18	.	TRBJ2-7	TGTGCCAGCTCACACGGGGGAAAGTTCTACGAGCAGTACTTC	CASSHGGKFYEQYF
.	TRBV10-3	.	TRBJ1-1	TGTGCCATCAGTGACCCTACAGGGTTTAAAGCTTTCTTT	CAISDPTGFKAFF
TRBD1	TRBV6-5	.	TRBJ2-7	TGTGCCAGCAGTTACTCCTGGACAGGGGACTACGAGCAGTACTTC	CASSYSWTGDYEQYF
.	TRBV5-1	.	TRBJ1-2	TGCGCCAGCAGCTTTAAGGACAGTGAATATGGCTACACCTTC	CASSFKDSEYGYTF
TRBD2	TRBV6-5	.	TRBJ2-3	TGTGCCAGCAGTTACTCGCTAGCGGCCAACACAGATACGCAGTATTTT	CASSYSLAANTDTQYF
TRBD1	TRBV4-1	.	TRBJ2-7	TGCGCCAGCAGCCAAGAAGGACAGGGTAGGAACTACGAGCAGTACTTC	CASSQEGQGRNYEQYF
.	TRBV10-3	.	TRBJ2-3	TGTGCCATCAGTGAGGACAGGATCACAGATACGCAGTATTTT	CAISEDRITDTQYF
.	TRBV6-6	.	TRBJ1-6	TGTGCCAGCAGTTACTCAACAGATTCACCCCTCCACTTT	CASSYSTDSPLHF
TRBD1	TRBV28	.	TRBJ1-2	TGTGCCAGCGATGACAGGGTTCAAGGCTACACCTTC	CASDDRVQGYTF
.	TRBV19	.	TRBJ1-1	TGTGCCAGTAGTATGGTAGGGGGCACTGAAGCTTTCTTT	CASSMVGGTEAFF
.	TRBV18	.	TRBJ2-6	TGTGCCAGCTCACCACCTTTGGGGGCGAGGAATTCTGGGGCCAACGTCCTGACTTTC	CASSPPLGARNSGANVLTF
TRBD2	TRBV9	.	TRBJ2-5	TGTGCCAGCAGCGTAGAGGTCGGGGGGGGTCCGGAGACCCAGTACTTC	CASSVEVGGGPETQYF
.	TRBV30	.	TRBJ1-2	TGTGCCTGGAGTGACAGGGTGGGCTATGGCTACACCTTC	CAWSDRVGYGYTF
TRBD1	TRBV27	.	TRBJ1-6	TGTGCCAGCAGACCGACAGGGTCTTCACCCCTCCACTTT	CASRPTGSSPLHF
TRBD2	TRBV7-3	once	TRBJ2-1	TGTGCCAGCAGTAAAAATGGCGGGGGGGCCGGGAATGAGCAGTTCTTC	CASSKNGGGAGNEQFF
.	TRBV11-3	.	TRBJ2-1	TGTGCCAGCAGCTTAAGTTGGGGGCCCTCCTACAATGAGCAGTTCTTC	CASSLSWGPSYNEQFF
.	TRBV4-3	once	TRBJ1-2	TGCGCCAGCAGCCAAGATTACGGGACAAAATATGGCTACACCTTC	CASSQDYGTKYGYTF
TRBD1	TRBV28	.	TRBJ1-1	TGTGCCAGCAGTTTATATACAGGGGTGAACACTGAAGCTTTCTTT	CASSLYTGVNTEAFF
TRBD1	TRBV5-6	.	TRBJ1-3	TGTGCCAGCAGCTTGGGACAGGGTGGAAACACCATATATTTT	CASSLGQGGNTIYF
TRBD2	TRBV13	.	TRBJ2-3	TGTGCCAGCAGCGCCTTGGGGGGGGGTCTCACAGATACGCAGTATTTT	CASSALGGGLTDTQYF
.	TRBV6-5	.	TRBJ1-2	TGTGCCAGCAGTTACACGGGCGCGGGGAACTATGGCTACACCTTC	CASSYTGAGNYGYTF
.	TRBV13	.	TRBJ2-3	TGTGCCAGCAGCTTAAATGAGGGGGGCACAGATACGCAGTATTTT	CASSLNEGGTDTQYF
TRBD1	TRBV5-6	.	TRBJ2-7	TGTGCCAGCAGCTTGGAGTTGGGACAGGGGGCAAACGAGCAGTACTTC	CASSLELGQGANEQYF
TRBD1	TRBV9	once	TRBJ1-1	TGTGCCAGCAGCGGACAGGGGTTGATGAACACTGAAGCTTTCTTT	CASSGQGLMNTEAFF
TRBD2	TRBV4-2	.	TRBJ2-3	TGTGCCAGCAGCCAGACACTAGCGGGTCTAACGCAGTATTTT	CASSQTLAGLTQYF
TRBD2	TRBV5-6	.	TRBJ2-3	TGTGCCAGCAGCCCCGGGGGGGGGCGCACAGATACGCAGTATTTT	CASSPGGGRTDTQYF
.	TRBV5-6	.	TRBJ2-5	TGTGCCAGCAGCTTGGTAGGCCCCGAAGCGTTCCAAGAGACCCAGTACTTC	CASSLVGPEAFQETQYF
.	TRBV5-1	.	TRBJ2-2	TGCGCCAGCAGCCCTCAACCCGGTATTGGAGCCGGGGAGCTGTTTTTT	CASSPQPGIGAGELFF
.	TRBV7-2	.	TRBJ2-5	TGTGCCAGCAGCTTAGCTGAGTGGGAGACCCAGTACTTC	CASSLAEWETQYF
.	TRBV27	.	TRBJ1-6	TGTGCCAGCAGTTTAACGCAGAGCGAGTCACCCCTCCACTTT	CASSLTQSESPLHF
.	TRBV7-2	few	TRBJ1-5	TGTGCCAGCAGCTTTATCCCCACAGGGAGTTATCAGCCCCAGCATTTT	CASSFIPTGSYQPQHF
.	TRBV28	.	TRBJ2-7	TGTGCCAGCAGTTTAGCAGGGTACCACGAGCAGTACTTC	CASSLAGYHEQYF
.	TRBV4-3	.	TRBJ2-7	TGCGCCAGCAGCCTTGCCCCGGGGGTATCCTACGAGCAGTACTTC	CASSLAPGVSYEQYF
.	TRBV7-9	.	TRBJ1-2	TGTGCCAGCAGCTTAACTGCAACCAACTATGGCTACACCTTC	CASSLTATNYGYTF
.	TRBV27	.	TRBJ1-2	TGTGCCAGCAGTTTTTCGGGGGGGTATGGCTACACCTTC	CASSFSGGYGYTF
TRBD1	TRBV7-3	.	TRBJ2-5	TGTGCCAGCAGCTTAAACAGGGGTGCCCAAGAGACCCAGTACTTC	CASSLNRGAQETQYF
TRBD1	TRBV5-1	.	TRBJ2-7	TGCGCCAGCAGCCCAGACAGGGGGCGCGTTTACGAGCAGTACTTC	CASSPDRGRVYEQYF
.	TRBV9	.	TRBJ2-7	TGTGCCAGCAGCCCCCATGGGACATTCTCTCAAAACGAGCAGTACTTC	CASSPHGTFSQNEQYF
TRBD2	TRBV29-1	.	TRBJ2-3	TGCAGCGTTGAAGCCTCCTGGGGAGGGCCAGATACGCAGTATTTT	CSVEASWGGPDTQYF
.	TRBV27	.	TRBJ1-5	TGTGCCAGCAGCTCCGCGGGTCAGCCCCAGCATTTT	CASSSAGQPQHF
.	TRBV9	.	TRBJ2-1	TGTGCCAGCAGCTTTACGGGAGCGTTGTACAATGAGCAGTTCTTC	CASSFTGALYNEQFF
.	TRBV7-3	.	TRBJ1-1	TGTGCCAGCAGCCGCAACAGGAACACTGAAGCTTTCTTT	CASSRNRNTEAFF
TRBD1	TRBV19	.	TRBJ1-2	TGTGCCAGTAAACCGGGACAGGGAATCTATGGCTACACCTTC	CASKPGQGIYGYTF
TRBD1	TRBV29-1	.	TRBJ1-2	TGCAGCGTTCCCGGGACAGGGGTTTCTAACTATGGCTACACCTTC	CSVPGTGVSNYGYTF
.	TRBV5-1	.	TRBJ2-4	TGCGCCAGCAGCTTGGCTGGGGGGGCGGCCAAAAACATTCAGTACTTC	CASSLAGGAAKNIQYF
TRBD1	TRBV5-4	.	TRBJ2-7	TGTGCCAGCAGCCCGACAGGGCACGAGCAGTACTTC	CASSPTGHEQYF
TRBD1	TRBV9	once	TRBJ2-7	TGTGCCAGCAGCGTAGGGGACAGGGGGTACGAGCAGTACTTC	CASSVGDRGYEQYF
TRBD1	TRBV29-1	.	TRBJ1-2	TGCAGCGTTGAAGGGGACAGGGTGGGAGGCTACACCTTC	CSVEGDRVGGYTF
TRBD1	TRBV9	.	TRBJ2-2	TGTGCCAGCAGCGTACAGGACAGGGGGCAGACCGGGGAGCTGTTTTTT	CASSVQDRGQTGELFF